The T cell receptor beta chain under discussion was sequenced for a study of sequential checkpoint blockade in melanoma. Study context: Both treatment sequences were followed by maintenance nivolumab.

Germline V CDR1 and CDR2: SGHVS, FNYEAQ. The CDR3 totals 16 residues. V shed 3 bases and J 4 bases; nucleotides not matched to a gene: 7. Profiling relied on immunoSEQ multiplex PCR, and the TCRdb table lists in-frame clones only, not all of them. The sample comprises over 9,500 clones, roughly 65% of which are singletons, and about 20% rests with the top ten. Treatment meaning: randomized to nivolumab then ipilimumab (arm A) or the reverse (arm B). No patient had prior DNA-damaging chemotherapy. Sorted cells were live CD3+CD8+, lacking CD19 and CD56, from PBMCs. Source: CD8+ T cells sorted from blood (inferred from file names), taken from a patient given nivolumab and ipilimumab in sequence. J is TRBJ2-2 and V is TRBV7-6, with 8 bases aligning to TRBD1. This TCR was sampled from a human donor with melanoma. The CDR3 region is CASSFVTGDITGELFF. The CDR3 DNA sequence: TGTGCCAGCAGCTTCGTGACAGGGGATATCACCGGGGAGCTGTTTTTT.